Listed here are 27 T cell receptor beta chains from one sample, sequenced in a study of blood T cells in healthy people across ages. A second PCR of 7 to 11 cycles used a sample-barcoded 5' primer and a J-beta primer mix. Each CDR3 protein is one row after TCRdb ran MiXCR on the 5' RACE reads. In the table there are some 750,000 distinct CDR3 sequences, 22% of which are singletons. The sample taken for sequencing was blood. The receptors here all came from a man aged 70 or older in good health.

The sample holds a few counts of this clonotype. The chain employs TRBV24-1 and TRBJ2-1; possibly TRBD1 for D (5 bases). Trimming took 4 bases from V and 3 from J, leaving 12 bases between them. This CDR3 comprises 15 residues. Per germline, CDR1 KGHDR and CDR2 SFDVKD. Written as DNA, the CDR3 is TGTGCCACCAGTGAAAGTTCCAGGGACTACAATGAGCAGTTCTTC. This sequence encodes CATSESSRDYNEQFF.

The V and J genes are TRBV12-3 or TRBV12-4 and TRBJ1-1; 9 bases are a match to TRBD1. This CDR3 has 14 residues. V dropped 7 bases and J dropped 1; count of bases not matched to a gene: 4. CDR3 region: CASNPGQGNTEAFF. The CDR3 coding sequence is TGTGCCAGCAACCCGGGACAGGGGAACACTGAAGCTTTCTTT.

The chain joins TRBV3-1 to TRBJ2-6; unclear D gene. The CDR3 contains 14 residues. Between the trimmed V and J ends, which lost 4 bases and 1 base, there was a span of 5 bases. Germline values: CDR1 LGHDT, CDR2 YNNKEL (reference sequence). CDR3 protein: CASSLESGANVLTF. The CDR3 DNA is TGTGCCAGCAGCCTCGAATCTGGGGCCAACGTCCTGACTTTC.

The rearrangement joins TRBV2 to TRBJ2-1; 10 bases agree with TRBD2. This CDR3 has 15 residues. The J segment lost 2 bases and the V segment lost 6 bases, leaving 4 bases of the junction unmatched. Germline CDR1 is SNHLY and CDR2 is FYNNEI. The CDR3 DNA reads TGTGCCAGCAGCGTAGCGGGAGGTGCCTACAATGAGCAGTTCTTC. Its protein product is CASSVAGGAYNEQFF. Using reference TRBV2 and TRBJ2-1 for the parts outside the CDR3, the full variable domain is EPEVTQTPSHQVTQMGQEVILRCVPISNHLYFYWYRQILGQKVEFLVSFYNNEISEKSEIFDDQFSVERPDGSNFTLKIRSTKLEDSAMYFCASSVAGGAYNEQFFGPGTRLTVL.

The V and J genes are TRBV5-1 and TRBJ1-1; TRBD1 aligns across 8 bases. This CDR3 has 12 residues. CDR1 is SGHRS, CDR2 YFSETQ, per germline. Losses at the gene ends were 3 bases for V and 6 bases for J; bases not matched to a gene: 1. DNA of the CDR3: TGCGCCAGCAGCTGGACAGGGCCTGAAGCTTTCTTT. Translated: CASSWTGPEAFF. Complete variable domain (other parts from reference TRBV5-1 and TRBJ1-1): KAGVTQTPRYLIKTRGQQVTLSCSPISGHRSVSWYQQTPGQGLQFLFEYFSETQRNKGNFPGRFSGRQFSNSRSEMNVSTLELGDSALYLCASSWTGPEAFFGQGTRLTVV.

The gene calls are TRBV5-5 and TRBJ2-1; D may be TRBD1 or TRBD2 (5 bases each). Germline V gene data show CDR1 as SGHKS and CDR2 as YYEKEE (reference sequence). The CDR3 runs to 13 residues. Trimming shortened V by 0 bases and J by 8 bases, and 9 bases separated the two germline ends. The CDR3 reads CASSLAGPDEQFF. The CDR3 coding sequence is TGTGCCAGCAGCTTGGCGGGGCCGGATGAGCAGTTCTTC.

In its sample, this clonotype was seen a few times. CDR3 sequence reads: CASNRGQGSREQYF. The CDR3 region has the DNA TGTGCCAGCAACCGCGGACAGGGGAGTCGCGAGCAGTACTTC. The V and J genes are TRBV12-3 or TRBV12-4 and TRBJ2-7; 9 bases map to TRBD1. The CDR3 extends over 14 amino acids. V lost 7 bases, J lost 6 bases, and 10 bases stayed unmatched.

The rearrangement links TRBV7-2 to TRBJ2-7, with D possibly being TRBD2 (6 bases). The end of the DNA fits TRBJ2-1 better, so the J call may be wrong. This CDR3 is built from 14 residues. CDR1 is SGHTA and CDR2 is FQGNSA in the germline V gene. CDR3: CASSLSRGYNEQFF. The CDR3 DNA sequence: TGTGCCAGCAGCTTAAGTCGGGGGTACAATGAGCAGTTCTTC.

The gene calls are TRBV24-1 and TRBJ2-1; 10 bases map to TRBD2. V dropped 1 base and J dropped 7; count of bases not matched to a gene: 3. This CDR3 is 15 amino acids long. Germline CDR1 is KGHDR and CDR2 is SFDVKD. The CDR3 coding sequence is TGTGCCACCAGTGATTTTAGCGGGAGGCCTAATGAGCAGTTCTTC. Residues: CATSDFSGRPNEQFF.

The V and J genes are TRBV28 and TRBJ1-5; D gene uncertain. The V and J ends lost 6 bases and 2 bases respectively, with 14 bases between them. This CDR3 contains 15 residues. Germline V gene lookup returns CDR1 MDHEN and CDR2 SYDVKM. DNA for the CDR3: TGTGCCAGCAGCTATTCTCATTCTGGCAATCAGCCCCAGCATTTT. Encoded protein: CASSYSHSGNQPQHF. Based on the CDR3 plus reference TRBV28 and TRBJ1-5, the full variable domain is DVKVTQSSRYLVKRTGEKVFLECVQDMDHENMFWYRQDPGLGLRLIYFSYDVKMKEKGDIPEGYSVSREKKERFSLILESASTNQTSMYLCASSYSHSGNQPQHFGDGTRLSIL.

The chain links TRBV27 to TRBJ1-5; a possible D gene is TRBD1 (5 bases). CDR3 size: 17 residues. CDR1 MNHEY and CDR2 SMNVEV come from the germline V gene (reference sequence). V dropped 7 bases and J dropped 3 bases, with 22 bases sitting between them. CDR3 bases: TGTGCCAGCAAAGGGTCGGGGGGTGGCTATATCAATCAGCCCCAGCATTTT. Residues: CASKGSGGGYINQPQHF.

The chain is built from TRBV10-3 and TRBJ2-1; D unclear. The CDR3 is 15 residues long. The V end was cut by 3 bases, the J end by 9 bases, with 18 bases between. The germline V gene encodes CDR1 ENHRY and CDR2 SYGVKD. CDR3 in DNA: TGTGCCATCAGTGAAACCCCAAATTATTCGGTTGAGCAGTTCTTC. Translating it yields CAISETPNYSVEQFF.

The V call is TRBV15, the J call TRBJ2-2, with TRBD1 matching over 8 bases. V shed 0 bases and J 2 bases; nucleotides not matched to a gene: 2. This CDR3 spans 16 amino acids. Germline loops: CDR1 LNHNV, CDR2 YYDKDF (reference sequence). The CDR3 sequence: CATSREGQVNTGELFF. The CDR3, as DNA: TGTGCCACCAGCAGAGAGGGACAGGTTAACACCGGGGAGCTGTTTTTT. Drawing the rest from reference TRBV15 and TRBJ2-2, the complete variable domain is DAMVIQNPRYQVTQFGKPVTLSCSQTLNHNVMYWYQQKSSQAPKLLFHYYDKDFNNEADTPDNFQSRRPNTSFCFLDIRSPGLGDTAMYLCATSREGQVNTGELFFGEGSRLTVL.

The chain carries TRBV20-1 and TRBJ2-4; a weak D match, TRBD1 (6 bases). Germline-derived CDR1 and CDR2 are DFQATT and SNEGSKA (reference sequence). This CDR3 contains 14 residues. V lost 0 bases, J lost 4 bases, and 10 bases lay in between. This chain's CDR3 is CSAREGTGKNIQYF. CDR3 nucleotide sequence: TGCAGTGCTAGAGAAGGAACAGGGAAAAACATTCAGTACTTC.

In this sample, this clonotype turned up a few times. V is TRBV10-3 and J is TRBJ2-5, with 9 bases fitting TRBD1. Trimming removed 10 bases from V and 4 bases from J; junction bases left unmatched: 7. The CDR3 is made up of 13 amino acids. Germline CDR1 is ENHRY and CDR2 is SYGVKD. The CDR3 region has the DNA TGTGCCACCGGACAGGGGAAGGCAGAGACCCAGTACTTC. Translating gives CATGQGKAETQYF.

The sample holds many counts of this clonotype. The chain carries TRBV18 and TRBJ2-5; no reliable D call. There are 13 residues in the CDR3. V shed 0 bases and J shed 4 bases, with 6 bases lying between them. Germline V gene lookup returns CDR1 KGHSH and CDR2 LQKENI. The CDR3 DNA sequence: TGTGCCAGCTCACCACCGACGAGAGAGACCCAGTACTTC. It translates to CASSPPTRETQYF.

This chain links TRBV20-1 with TRBJ1-2; D is perhaps TRBD1 (5 bases). The CDR3 extends over 12 amino acids. From germline, CDR1 is DFQATT and CDR2 SNEGSKA (reference sequence). Trimming shortened V by 6 bases and J by 8 bases, and 16 bases separated the two germline ends. DNA of the CDR3: TGCAGTGCCCCCGGGACGGCCTACGGCTACACCTTC. It encodes CSAPGTAYGYTF.

This chain connects TRBV10-3 to TRBJ2-1, with unresolved D. CDR3 length equals 10 residues. Between the trimmed V and J ends, which lost 9 bases and 10 bases, there was a span of 10 bases. Germline CDR1 and CDR2: ENHRY and SYGVKD. CDR3 in amino acids: CAIGEEEQFF. CDR3 sequence (DNA): TGTGCCATTGGAGAAGAGGAGCAGTTCTTC.

The gene calls are TRBV6-4 and TRBJ2-2; D not certain. V was cut by 1 base and J by 0 bases, with 9 bases left in between. The germline CDR1 and CDR2 sequences are MRHNA and SNTAGT. The CDR3 extends over 16 amino acids. CDR3 coding DNA: TGTGCCAGCAGTGACTATAAGTCCCCGAACACCGGGGAGCTGTTTTTT. Translation: CASSDYKSPNTGELFF.

This clonotype occurred a few times. The gene calls are TRBV12-5 and TRBJ2-5, with a possible D match to TRBD2 (6 bases). This CDR3 is built from 12 residues. Trimming pared 5 bases from V and 2 bases from J, leaving 6 bases between. From germline, CDR1 is LGHNT and CDR2 FRNRAP. DNA for the CDR3: TGTGCTAGTGGTGGGGGGCAAGAGACCCAGTACTTC. As protein: CASGGGQETQYF.

The chain links TRBV12-3 or TRBV12-4 to TRBJ2-3; D perhaps matches TRBD2 (5 bases). The V gene lost 7 bases and the J gene lost 1 base, with 15 bases spanning the gap. The CDR3 runs to 15 residues. The CDR3 reads CASNSWGEGTDTQYF. The CDR3, as DNA: TGTGCCAGCAATTCTTGGGGAGAAGGCACAGATACGCAGTATTTT.

This chain links TRBV9 with TRBJ2-1; 10 nucleotides agree with TRBD2. The V gene end was trimmed by 4 bases and the J gene end by 6 bases; junction bases not matched to a gene: 7. Germline V gene lookup returns CDR1 SGDLS and CDR2 YYNGEE. There are 15 residues in the CDR3. CDR3 sequence: CASSSSGRATNEQFF. Here the CDR3 DNA reads TGTGCCAGCAGCTCGAGCGGGAGGGCCACCAATGAGCAGTTCTTC.

The V gene is TRBV7-8, the J gene TRBJ1-5, with a weak D call TRBD1 (5 bases). Looked up from germline, CDR1 is SGHVS and CDR2 is FQNEAQ. Deletions cut 6 bases from V and 1 base from J, with 13 bases between. CDR3 length equals 15 residues. The CDR3 DNA reads TGTGCCAGCAGACCAGGGTTGATGAGCAATCAGCCCCAGCATTTT. Protein: CASRPGLMSNQPQHF.

This rearrangement joins TRBV2 to TRBJ1-5, with D perhaps matching TRBD1 (6 bases). This CDR3 region has 15 residues. Deletions cut 6 bases from V and 2 bases from J, with 14 bases between. Germline V gene data show CDR1 as SNHLY and CDR2 as FYNNEI. The CDR3 bases are TGTGCCAGCAGCCCGGGGGCAGGAGGCAATCAGCCCCAGCATTTT. Translation gives CASSPGAGGNQPQHF.

This clonotype appeared once. This chain uses TRBV29-1 with TRBJ2-1, with D perhaps TRBD1 (6 bases). The germline V gene has CDR1 SQVTM and CDR2 ANQGSEA. Trimming took 8 bases from V and 0 from J, leaving 14 bases between them. This CDR3 contains 14 residues. The CDR3 region is CSLQQGSSYNEQFF. CDR3 DNA sequence: TGCAGCTTACAACAGGGAAGCTCCTACAATGAGCAGTTCTTC.

The V gene is TRBV5-1, the J gene TRBJ1-2; D remains ambiguous. Germline-derived CDR1 and CDR2 are SGHRS and YFSETQ. CDR3 length equals 13 residues. V gave up 7 bases and J gave up 6 bases, with 16 bases separating them. CDR3 DNA sequence: TGCGCCAGCTCCCAACCCCCGGCGGATGGCTACACCTTC. Translated: CASSQPPADGYTF. The whole variable domain, filled in from reference TRBV5-1 and TRBJ1-2, reads KAGVTQTPRYLIKTRGQQVTLSCSPISGHRSVSWYQQTPGQGLQFLFEYFSETQRNKGNFPGRFSGRQFSNSRSEMNVSTLELGDSALYLCASSQPPADGYTFGSGTRLTVV.

This CDR3 is CASIRREGTDTQYF. The CDR3 coding sequence is TGTGCCAGCATTCGCCGCGAAGGCACAGATACGCAGTATTTT. The chain uses TRBV6-6 and TRBJ2-3; D unclear. Germline-derived CDR1 and CDR2 are MNHNY and SVGAGI (reference sequence). CDR3 length: 14 amino acids. The V end was cut by 7 bases, the J end by 1 base, with 12 bases between.